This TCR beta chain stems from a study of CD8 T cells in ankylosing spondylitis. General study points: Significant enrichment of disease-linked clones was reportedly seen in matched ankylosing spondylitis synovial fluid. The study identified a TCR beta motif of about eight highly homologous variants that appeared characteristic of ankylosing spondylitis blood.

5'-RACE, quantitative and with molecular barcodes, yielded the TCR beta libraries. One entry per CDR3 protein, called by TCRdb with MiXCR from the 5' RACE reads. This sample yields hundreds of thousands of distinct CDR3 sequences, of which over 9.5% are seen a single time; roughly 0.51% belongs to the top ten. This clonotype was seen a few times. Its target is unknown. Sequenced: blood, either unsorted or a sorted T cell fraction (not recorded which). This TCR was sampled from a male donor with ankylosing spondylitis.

The CDR3 nucleotides read TGCAGTGCTAGAGACGACCTCCGGACTAGCGGGGGGGCCAGCACAGATACGCAGTATTTT. Its protein product is CSARDDLRTSGGASTDTQYF. V gene TRBV20-1 combines with J gene TRBJ2-3; 15 bases are shared with TRBD2. Trimming took 0 bases from V and 0 from J; bases not matched to a gene: 10. The CDR3 loop spans 20 amino acids. Germline lookup yields CDR1 DFQATT and CDR2 SNEGSKA (reference sequence).